Listed here is a single T cell receptor (beta chain). Its antigen remains unknown. This entry belongs to a study of identical twins. Unique molecular identifiers were present on the cDNA, which also gained a universal primer site by template switching. TCRdb processed the 5' RACE reads anew with MiXCR; each CDR3 protein has one entry. The sample yields 200,000 to 300,000 distinct CDR3 sequences, roughly 10% seen once. The CDR3 extends over 12 amino acids. Germline V CDR1 and CDR2: SGHAT, FQNNGV. Trimming pared 5 bases from V and 8 bases from J, leaving 12 bases between. General study findings and limits: Invariant MAIT and iNKT cells may have partly biased zero-insertion analyses.

The V call is TRBV11-2, the J call TRBJ1-2, with D unclear. The TCR was taken from a man aged 45-65 years in good health. Input material: memory T cells sorted from blood. CDR3 bases: TGTGCCAGCAGCAAGGGTACGGTCGGCTACACCTTC. Translated: CASSKGTVGYTF.